These 13 T cell receptor beta chains came from one sample sequenced in a study of blood T cell repertoires in COVID-19. Repertoires were generated with immunoSEQ multiplex PCR, while TCRdb's copy carries only in-frame clones and drops some. The profile covers 250,000 to 300,000 clones, with 70% to 90% appearing a single time and around a sixth taken by the ten largest. Source material: PBMCs or T cells enriched from blood (not recorded which). These receptors were taken from a man between 18 and 29 years old who had recovered from COVID-19.

A single count supports this clone. This chain connects TRBV9 to TRBJ2-7, with 8 positions matching TRBD2. The V gene's germline CDR1 is SGDLS and CDR2 YYNGEE. Trimming removed 4 bases from V and 1 base from J; junction bases left unmatched: 4. The CDR3 length is 14 residues. CDR3 sequence reads: CASSKRESSYEQYF. In DNA, the CDR3 is TGTGCCAGCAGCAAGCGGGAGAGTTCCTACGAGCAGTACTTC.

The chain is built from TRBV5-5 and TRBJ1-2; possibly TRBD1 for D (6 bases). V dropped 1 base and J dropped 2 bases, with 18 bases sitting between them. Germline V gives CDR1 SGHKS, CDR2 YYEKEE (reference sequence). This CDR3 is 17 amino acids long. The DNA for the CDR3 is TGTGCCAGCAGCTTGAACCCCCGACGCCAGGGGAACTATGGCTACACCTTC. This gives the protein CASSLNPRRQGNYGYTF.

V and J are TRBV9 and TRBJ2-5; D possibly corresponds to TRBD1 (8 bases). CDR1 is SGDLS and CDR2 is YYNGEE in the germline V gene. The CDR3 has 18 amino acids. Between the trimmed V and J ends, which lost 3 bases and 7 bases, there was a span of 28 bases. CDR3 amino acids: CASSDETGEGGLSVTQYF. The DNA of the CDR3 is TGTGCCAGCAGCGACGAGACAGGGGAGGGTGGTCTTTCTGTGACCCAGTACTTC.

The gene calls are TRBV7-8 and TRBJ2-1; a weak D match, TRBD2 (6 bases). The germline V gene has CDR1 SGHVS and CDR2 FQNEAQ. Trimming removed 3 bases at V and 6 bases at J, with 12 bases between. The CDR3 spans 14 residues. The CDR3 here is CASSLAGSVNEQFF. DNA of the CDR3: TGTGCCAGCAGCTTGGCGGGATCAGTCAATGAGCAGTTCTTC.

In DNA form, the CDR3 reads TGTGCCAGCAGCTCCCCTACAGGGGGAGTATACACCGGGGAGCTGTTTTTT. Protein: CASSSPTGGVYTGELFF. The gene calls are TRBV7-8 and TRBJ2-2, with 8 bases lining up with TRBD1. Germline CDR1 SGHVS, CDR2 FQNEAQ. Trimming at V came to 4 bases and at J to 3 bases, leaving 10 bases not matched to a gene. This CDR3 has 17 amino acids.

The count of this clone is one. This chain connects TRBV19 to TRBJ2-1, with D unresolved. Germline CDR1 LNHDA, CDR2 SQIVND (reference sequence). This CDR3 contains 14 residues. Trimming cost V 9 bases and J 4 bases, with 16 bases left between them. CDR3 sequence (DNA): TGTGCCAGCTCGTATTCCCGACTTTACAATGAGCAGTTCTTC. This codes for CASSYSRLYNEQFF.

This clone occurred once. The chain links TRBV7-3 to TRBJ1-1; D unclear. Trimming removed 4 bases from V and 4 bases from J, with 13 bases in between. The germline V gene has CDR1 SGHTA and CDR2 FQGTGA. The CDR3 contains 14 residues. In DNA form, the CDR3 reads TGTGCCAGCAGCTCTGAGGGTGGTGGCACTGAAGCTTTCTTT. Amino acid sequence: CASSSEGGGTEAFF.

V and J are TRBV27 and TRBJ1-5; D is unclear. Germline V gene data show CDR1 as MNHEY and CDR2 as SMNVEV (reference sequence). The CDR3 has 13 amino acids. V gave up 1 base and J gave up 6 bases, with 7 bases separating them. The CDR3 nucleotides are TGTGCCAGCAGTTTATATCGGGGTCAGCCCCAGCATTTT. As protein: CASSLYRGQPQHF.

The rearrangement uses TRBV7-8 and TRBJ2-7, with TRBD2 matching over 7 bases. The junction had 13 bases not matched to a gene; V was cut back by 7 bases and J by 7 bases. Germline CDR1 reads SGHVS; CDR2 reads FQNEAQ. CDR3 size: 14 residues. CDR3 DNA: TGTGCCAGCACCAGCTCCGGGACTAAGCAAGAGCAGTACTTC. It specifies CASTSSGTKQEQYF. Full variable domain (missing parts from reference TRBV7-8 and TRBJ2-7): GAGVSQSPRYKVAKRGQDVALRCDPISGHVSLFWYQQALGQGPEFLTYFQNEAQLDKSGLPSDRFFAERPEGSVSTLKIQRTQQEDSAVYLCASTSSGTKQEQYFGPGTRLTVT.

The chain employs TRBV7-3 and TRBJ2-3; 9 bases match TRBD1. This CDR3 region has 16 residues. V was clipped by 5 bases and J by 4 bases; unmatched bases: 10. Germline CDR1 reads SGHTA; CDR2 reads FQGTGA. The CDR3 protein is CASSATRDRVADTQYF. CDR3 sequence (DNA): TGTGCCAGCAGCGCAACCCGGGACAGGGTGGCAGATACGCAGTATTTT.

The chain is built from TRBV15 and TRBJ1-5, with no clear D. In germline, CDR1 is LNHNV, CDR2 YYDKDF (reference sequence). V was clipped by 2 bases and J by 6 bases, with 11 bases between them. This CDR3 spans 14 amino acids. This CDR3 is CATSRIGGIQPQHF. In DNA, the CDR3 is TGTGCCACCAGCAGAATTGGAGGGATTCAGCCCCAGCATTTT. Full variable domain (outside the CDR3, taken from reference TRBV15 and TRBJ1-5): DAMVIQNPRYQVTQFGKPVTLSCSQTLNHNVMYWYQQKSSQAPKLLFHYYDKDFNNEADTPDNFQSRRPNTSFCFLDIRSPGLGDTAMYLCATSRIGGIQPQHFGDGTRLSIL.

In its sample, this clone was seen once. The chain recombines TRBV7-2 with TRBJ1-2; 7 bases are a match to TRBD1. Germline V gene lookup returns CDR1 SGHTA and CDR2 FQGNSA. CDR3 size: 13 residues. V lost 8 bases to trimming and J lost 1 base; unmatched junction nucleotides: 4. CDR3 residues: CASRGQLNYGYTF. In DNA form, the CDR3 reads TGTGCCAGCCGGGGACAGCTTAACTATGGCTACACCTTC.

The gene calls are TRBV27 and TRBJ2-7; D perhaps matches TRBD2 (6 bases). Trimming cost V 5 bases and J 2 bases, with 7 bases left between them. The CDR3 totals 12 residues. Germline-derived CDR1 and CDR2 are MNHEY and SMNVEV (reference sequence). The CDR3 sequence is CASSRRAYEQYF. CDR3 DNA: TGTGCCAGCAGTCGGAGGGCCTACGAGCAGTACTTC.